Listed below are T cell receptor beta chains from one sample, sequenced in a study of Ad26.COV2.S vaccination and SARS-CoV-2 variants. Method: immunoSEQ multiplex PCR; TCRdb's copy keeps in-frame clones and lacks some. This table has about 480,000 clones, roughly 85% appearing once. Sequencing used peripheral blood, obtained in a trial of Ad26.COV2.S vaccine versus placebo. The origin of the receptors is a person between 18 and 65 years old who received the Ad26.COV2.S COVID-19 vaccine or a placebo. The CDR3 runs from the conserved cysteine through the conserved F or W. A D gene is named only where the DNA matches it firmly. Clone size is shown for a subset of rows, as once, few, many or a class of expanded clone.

CDR3 DNA: TGTGCCAGCAGTCTAAAGTTGAACACTGAAGCTTTCTTT
CDR3 protein: CASSLKLNTEAFF
D gene: NA
J gene: TRBJ1-1
clone size: NA
V gene: TRBV6-6

CDR3 DNA: TGCGCCAGCAGCCAAGACCATAGCGGGAGCGGGATAGATACGCAGTATTTT
CDR3 protein: CASSQDHSGSGIDTQYF
D gene: TRBD2
J gene: TRBJ2-3
clone size: many
V gene: TRBV4-1

CDR3 DNA: TGTGCCAGCAGTACAAGGGGGAACACCGGGGAGCTGTTTTTT
CDR3 protein: CASSTRGNTGELFF
D gene: NA
J gene: TRBJ2-2
clone size: NA
V gene: TRBV6-4

CDR3 DNA: TGTGCCAGCTCAGCTTCCGGGACACGCAATCAGCCCCAGCATTTT
CDR3 protein: CASSASGTRNQPQHF
D gene: NA
J gene: TRBJ1-5
clone size: NA
V gene: TRBV18

CDR3 DNA: TGTGCCAGCAGTTTAGAGGGGCTCGCCTATGGCTACACCTTC
CDR3 protein: CASSLEGLAYGYTF
D gene: NA
J gene: TRBJ1-2
clone size: NA
V gene: TRBV28

CDR3 DNA: TGTGCCAGCAGCTTGGGGGCTGGGGAGCCCCAGCATTTT
CDR3 protein: CASSLGAGEPQHF
D gene: NA
J gene: TRBJ1-5
clone size: NA
V gene: TRBV7-3

CDR3 DNA: TGTGCCAGCAGCCAAAGGGACAGGGTCTACAATGAGCAGTTCTTC
CDR3 protein: CASSQRDRVYNEQFF
D gene: TRBD1
J gene: TRBJ2-1
clone size: once
V gene: TRBV3-1/TRBV3-2

CDR3 DNA: TGTGCCAGCAGGGGAGGGGTCTATGGCTACACCTTC
CDR3 protein: CASRGGVYGYTF
D gene: NA
J gene: TRBJ1-2
clone size: once
V gene: TRBV28

CDR3 DNA: TGTGCCAGCTCACCACCGACTAGCGGGACCCTCGAGCAGTACTTC
CDR3 protein: CASSPPTSGTLEQYF
D gene: TRBD2
J gene: TRBJ2-7
clone size: NA
V gene: TRBV18

CDR3 DNA: TGTGCCAGCAGCTTGGAACAGAGCTACGAGCAGTACTTC
CDR3 protein: CASSLEQSYEQYF
D gene: NA
J gene: TRBJ2-7
clone size: NA
V gene: TRBV5-4

CDR3 DNA: TGTGCCAGCAGTTTAAAAGAAAAACTGTTTTTT
CDR3 protein: CASSLKEKLFF
D gene: NA
J gene: TRBJ1-4
clone size: NA
V gene: TRBV12-3/TRBV12-4

CDR3 DNA: TGTGCCAGCACCGCAGGGACTGGAAACACCATATATTTT
CDR3 protein: CASTAGTGNTIYF
D gene: NA
J gene: TRBJ1-3
clone size: NA
V gene: TRBV12-3/TRBV12-4

CDR3 DNA: TGCAGTGCTAGAGGGAAGGATGGCTACACCTTC
CDR3 protein: CSARGKDGYTF
D gene: NA
J gene: TRBJ1-2
clone size: NA
V gene: TRBV20-1

CDR3 DNA: TGTGCCAGCAGTGAATACGGGAGGAACTACGAGCAGTACTTC
CDR3 protein: CASSEYGRNYEQYF
D gene: TRBD2
J gene: TRBJ2-7
clone size: NA
V gene: TRBV6-1

CDR3 DNA: TGTGCCACCAATAGTGGGGCAATAGCCTACGAGCAGTACTTC
CDR3 protein: CATNSGAIAYEQYF
D gene: NA
J gene: TRBJ2-7
clone size: NA
V gene: TRBV24-1

CDR3 DNA: TGTGCCAGCTCACAGCGCGGAGAGACCCAGTACTTC
CDR3 protein: CASSQRGETQYF
D gene: NA
J gene: TRBJ2-5
clone size: NA
V gene: TRBV18

CDR3 DNA: TGTGCCAGCAGCCTACTAGCGGGAGTACTCATTCAGTACTTC
CDR3 protein: CASSLLAGVLIQYF
D gene: TRBD2
J gene: TRBJ2-4
clone size: NA
V gene: TRBV6-5

CDR3 DNA: TGTGCCAGCAGCTTAGTTCGGGACAACTATGGCTACACCTTC
CDR3 protein: CASSLVRDNYGYTF
D gene: NA
J gene: TRBJ1-2
clone size: NA
V gene: TRBV7-8

CDR3 DNA: TGTGCCAGCAGTTTATCTGGGACAGGGGGCGCTGGGGCCAACGTCCTGACTTTC
CDR3 protein: CASSLSGTGGAGANVLTF
D gene: TRBD1
J gene: TRBJ2-6
clone size: NA
V gene: TRBV27

CDR3 DNA: TGTGCCAGCAGGGAAACCGGGTTGAACACTGAAGCTTTCTTT
CDR3 protein: CASRETGLNTEAFF
D gene: NA
J gene: TRBJ1-1
clone size: NA
V gene: TRBV3-1/TRBV3-2

CDR3 DNA: TGTGCCAGCAGAACCGGGACAGGGGTCAGCGAGCAGTACTTC
CDR3 protein: CASRTGTGVSEQYF
D gene: TRBD1
J gene: TRBJ2-7
clone size: NA
V gene: TRBV6-5

CDR3 DNA: TGTGCCAGCAGTTTAGTCAGCGGGGAGACCCAGTACTTC
CDR3 protein: CASSLVSGETQYF
D gene: NA
J gene: TRBJ2-5
clone size: NA
V gene: TRBV27

CDR3 DNA: TGTGCCTGGAGCGGGGGCCTCCAGCCCCAGCATTTT
CDR3 protein: CAWSGGLQPQHF
D gene: NA
J gene: TRBJ1-5
clone size: NA
V gene: TRBV30

CDR3 DNA: TGTGCCACCGCCGGGGGGCCAGATACGCAGTATTTT
CDR3 protein: CATAGGPDTQYF
D gene: NA
J gene: TRBJ2-3
clone size: NA
V gene: TRBV19

CDR3 DNA: TGTGCCAGCAGTTTTTTTAGCGGGGGACTTAGCACAGATACGCAGTATTTT
CDR3 protein: CASSFFSGGLSTDTQYF
D gene: TRBD2
J gene: TRBJ2-3
clone size: NA
V gene: TRBV27

CDR3 DNA: TGTGCCAGCAGTGCCACGGGAAGCTCCTACGAGCAGTACTTC
CDR3 protein: CASSATGSSYEQYF
D gene: NA
J gene: TRBJ2-7
clone size: NA
V gene: TRBV6-6

CDR3 DNA: TGTGCCGTGGGGGGTGGAGGGTATGGCTACACCTTC
CDR3 protein: CAVGGGGYGYTF
D gene: NA
J gene: TRBJ1-2
clone size: NA
V gene: TRBV28

CDR3 DNA: TGTGCCAGCAGCTTAGGTCGGTCCCTCGGGGAGACCCAGTACTTC
CDR3 protein: CASSLGRSLGETQYF
D gene: NA
J gene: TRBJ2-5
clone size: NA
V gene: TRBV7-8

CDR3 DNA: TGTGCCAGCAGCTTAGAAGTAGATTTGAACACTGAAGCTTTCTTT
CDR3 protein: CASSLEVDLNTEAFF
D gene: NA
J gene: TRBJ1-1
clone size: once
V gene: TRBV7-6

CDR3 DNA: TGTGCCAGCAGCCAAGATCGGCTAGCGGGAGTGGAGACCCAGTACTTC
CDR3 protein: CASSQDRLAGVETQYF
D gene: TRBD2
J gene: TRBJ2-5
clone size: NA
V gene: TRBV3-1/TRBV3-2

CDR3 DNA: TGTGCCAGCAGCGCCCCCAGAGAACCAGAGCAGTACTTC
CDR3 protein: CASSAPREPEQYF
D gene: NA
J gene: TRBJ2-7
clone size: NA
V gene: TRBV9

CDR3 DNA: TGTGCCAGCGAGGACTCTGGAAACACCATATATTTT
CDR3 protein: CASEDSGNTIYF
D gene: NA
J gene: TRBJ1-3
clone size: NA
V gene: TRBV6-5

CDR3 DNA: TGTGCCAGCAGCGGCCGGGACAGGGTCCACGAGCAGTACTTC
CDR3 protein: CASSGRDRVHEQYF
D gene: TRBD1
J gene: TRBJ2-7
clone size: NA
V gene: TRBV9

CDR3 DNA: TGCGCCAGCAGCTTGGCCGGCAGGGTGAGGACCGGGGAGCTGTTTTTT
CDR3 protein: CASSLAGRVRTGELFF
D gene: NA
J gene: TRBJ2-2
clone size: NA
V gene: TRBV5-1

CDR3 DNA: TGTGCCAGCAGCTTAACCGGACAGGACTATGGCTACACCTTC
CDR3 protein: CASSLTGQDYGYTF
D gene: TRBD1
J gene: TRBJ1-2
clone size: few
V gene: TRBV7-3

CDR3 DNA: TGTGCCAGCATCGTAGGGACTAGCGGGAGTGAGGAGCAGTACTTC
CDR3 protein: CASIVGTSGSEEQYF
D gene: TRBD2
J gene: TRBJ2-7
clone size: NA
V gene: TRBV5-8

CDR3 DNA: TGTGCCAGCAGCACCCGGACAGGCACAGATACGCAGTATTTT
CDR3 protein: CASSTRTGTDTQYF
D gene: NA
J gene: TRBJ2-3
clone size: few
V gene: TRBV5-4

CDR3 DNA: TGTGCCAGCAGCTTGGGATGGACGGACAACACCGGGGAGCTGTTTTTT
CDR3 protein: CASSLGWTDNTGELFF
D gene: NA
J gene: TRBJ2-2
clone size: once
V gene: TRBV5-8

CDR3 DNA: TGTGCCAGTTCTGGGGATGCAAAGGACGAGCAGTACTTC
CDR3 protein: CASSGDAKDEQYF
D gene: NA
J gene: TRBJ2-7
clone size: NA
V gene: TRBV19

CDR3 DNA: TGTGCCTGGAGTCCGGAAGGAAACACCATATATTTT
CDR3 protein: CAWSPEGNTIYF
D gene: NA
J gene: TRBJ1-3
clone size: NA
V gene: TRBV30

CDR3 DNA: TGTGCCAGCAGCCGGAGGGGTGGTCCAGACAGCTCCTACAATGAGCAGTTCTTC
CDR3 protein: CASSRRGGPDSSYNEQFF
D gene: NA
J gene: TRBJ2-1
clone size: NA
V gene: TRBV7-2

CDR3 DNA: TGTGCCAGCACCGGGGGGGATGAGCAGTTCTTC
CDR3 protein: CASTGGDEQFF
D gene: TRBD2
J gene: TRBJ2-1
clone size: NA
V gene: TRBV11-1